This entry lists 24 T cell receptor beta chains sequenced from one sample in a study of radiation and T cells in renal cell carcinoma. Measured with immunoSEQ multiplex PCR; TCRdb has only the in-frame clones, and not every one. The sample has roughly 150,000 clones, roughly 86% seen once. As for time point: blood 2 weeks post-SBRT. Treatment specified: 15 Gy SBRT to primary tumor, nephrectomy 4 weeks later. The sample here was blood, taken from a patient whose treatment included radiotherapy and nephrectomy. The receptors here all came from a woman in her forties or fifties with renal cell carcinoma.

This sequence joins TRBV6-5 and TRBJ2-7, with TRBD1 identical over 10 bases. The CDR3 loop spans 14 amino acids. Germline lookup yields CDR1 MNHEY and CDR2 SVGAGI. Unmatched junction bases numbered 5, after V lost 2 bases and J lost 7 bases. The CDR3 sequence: CASSYLTGGEEQYF. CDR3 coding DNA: TGTGCCAGCAGTTACCTGACAGGGGGCGAAGAGCAGTACTTC.

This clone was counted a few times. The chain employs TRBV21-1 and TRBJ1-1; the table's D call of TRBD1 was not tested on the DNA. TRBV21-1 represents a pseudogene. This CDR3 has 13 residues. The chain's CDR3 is CASSRGTGHVAFF. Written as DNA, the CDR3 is TGTGCCAGCAGCAGAGGGACAGGGCACGTAGCTTTCTTT.

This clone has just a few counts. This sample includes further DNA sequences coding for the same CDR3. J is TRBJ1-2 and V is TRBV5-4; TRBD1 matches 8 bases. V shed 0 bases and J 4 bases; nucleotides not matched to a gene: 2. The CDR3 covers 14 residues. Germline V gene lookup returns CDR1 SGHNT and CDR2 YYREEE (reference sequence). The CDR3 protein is CASSLADRGYGYTF. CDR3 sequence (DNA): TGTGCCAGCAGCTTGGCCGACAGGGGCTATGGCTACACCTTC.

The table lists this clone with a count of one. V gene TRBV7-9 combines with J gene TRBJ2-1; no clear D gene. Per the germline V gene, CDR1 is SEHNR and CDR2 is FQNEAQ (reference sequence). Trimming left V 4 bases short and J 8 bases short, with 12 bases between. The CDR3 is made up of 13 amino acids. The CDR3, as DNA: TGTGCCAGCAGCTCAAGCCCCGGAGATGAGCAGTTCTTC. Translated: CASSSSPGDEQFF.

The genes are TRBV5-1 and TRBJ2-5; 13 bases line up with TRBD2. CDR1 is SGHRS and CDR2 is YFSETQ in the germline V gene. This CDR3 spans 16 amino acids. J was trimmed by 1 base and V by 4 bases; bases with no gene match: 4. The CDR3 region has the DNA TGCGCCAGCAGCCCAGGACTAGCGGGGGTCCAAGAGACCCAGTACTTC. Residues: CASSPGLAGVQETQYF.

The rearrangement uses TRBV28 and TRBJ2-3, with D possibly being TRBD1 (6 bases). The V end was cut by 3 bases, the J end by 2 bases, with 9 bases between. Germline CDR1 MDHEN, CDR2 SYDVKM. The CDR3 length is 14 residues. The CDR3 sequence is CASSLTGTTDTQYF. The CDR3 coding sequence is TGTGCCAGCAGTTTGACAGGCACCACAGATACGCAGTATTTT.

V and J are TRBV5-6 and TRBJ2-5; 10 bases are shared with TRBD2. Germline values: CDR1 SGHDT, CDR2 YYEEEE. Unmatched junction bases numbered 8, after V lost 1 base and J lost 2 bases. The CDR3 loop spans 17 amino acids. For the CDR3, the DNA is TGTGCCAGCAGCTTGTACGGTAGCGGGGGGAAACAAGAGACCCAGTACTTC. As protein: CASSLYGSGGKQETQYF.

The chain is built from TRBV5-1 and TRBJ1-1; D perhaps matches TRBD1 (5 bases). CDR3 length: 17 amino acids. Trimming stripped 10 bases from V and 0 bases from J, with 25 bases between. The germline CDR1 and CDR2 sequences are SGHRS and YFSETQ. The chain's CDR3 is CAGPFGRQTSMNTEAFF. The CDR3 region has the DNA TGCGCCGGACCATTTGGTCGACAGACCTCGATGAACACTGAAGCTTTCTTT.

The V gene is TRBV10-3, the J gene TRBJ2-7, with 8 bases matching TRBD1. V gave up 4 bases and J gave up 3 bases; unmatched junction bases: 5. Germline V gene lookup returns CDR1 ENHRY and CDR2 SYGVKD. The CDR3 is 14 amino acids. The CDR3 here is CAISGGQGYYEQYF. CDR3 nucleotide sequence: TGTGCCATCAGTGGAGGACAGGGATACTACGAGCAGTACTTC.

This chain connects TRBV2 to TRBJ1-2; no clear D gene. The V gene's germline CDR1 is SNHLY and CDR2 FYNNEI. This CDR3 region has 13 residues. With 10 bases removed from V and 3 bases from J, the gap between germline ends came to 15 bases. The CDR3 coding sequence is TGTGCCACTCGAGGGCGGGCCCACTATGGCTACACCTTC. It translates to CATRGRAHYGYTF.

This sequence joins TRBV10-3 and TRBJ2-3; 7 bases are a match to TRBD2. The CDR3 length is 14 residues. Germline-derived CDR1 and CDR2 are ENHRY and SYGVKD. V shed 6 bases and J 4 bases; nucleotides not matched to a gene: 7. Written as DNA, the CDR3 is TGTGCCATCAGAGATAGCGGGCCGGCAGATACGCAGTATTTT. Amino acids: CAIRDSGPADTQYF.

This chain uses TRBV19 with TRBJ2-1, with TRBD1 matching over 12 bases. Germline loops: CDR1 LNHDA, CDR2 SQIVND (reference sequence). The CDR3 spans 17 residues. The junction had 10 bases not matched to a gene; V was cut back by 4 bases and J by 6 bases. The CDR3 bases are TGTGCCAGTAGTAGAGTACCGATGGGACAGGGGGCCAATGAGCAGTTCTTC. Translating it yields CASSRVPMGQGANEQFF.

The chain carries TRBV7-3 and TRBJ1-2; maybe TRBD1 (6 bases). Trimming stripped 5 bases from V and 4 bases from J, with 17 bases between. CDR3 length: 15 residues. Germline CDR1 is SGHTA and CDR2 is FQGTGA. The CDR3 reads CASSQRGGQSYGYTF. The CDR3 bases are TGTGCCAGCAGCCAGCGCGGGGGCCAAAGCTATGGCTACACCTTC.

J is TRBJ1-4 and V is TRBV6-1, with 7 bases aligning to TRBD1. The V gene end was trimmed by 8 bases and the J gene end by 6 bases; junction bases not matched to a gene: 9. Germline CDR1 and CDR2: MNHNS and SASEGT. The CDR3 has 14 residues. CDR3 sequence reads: CASDLGGLYEKLFF. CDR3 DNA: TGTGCCAGCGACTTAGGGGGCCTTTATGAAAAACTGTTTTTT.

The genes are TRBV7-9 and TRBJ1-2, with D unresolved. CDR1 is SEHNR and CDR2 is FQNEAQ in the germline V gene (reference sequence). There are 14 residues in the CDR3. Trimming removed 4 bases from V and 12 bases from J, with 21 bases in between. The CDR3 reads CASSSFGIAMGDTF. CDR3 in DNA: TGTGCCAGCAGCTCGTTCGGTATAGCTATGGGAGACACCTTC.

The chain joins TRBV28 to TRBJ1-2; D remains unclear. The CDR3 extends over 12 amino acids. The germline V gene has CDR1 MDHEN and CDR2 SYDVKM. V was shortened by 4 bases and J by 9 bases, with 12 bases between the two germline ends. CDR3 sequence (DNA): TGTGCCAGCAGTTACCTCTTAGGTAGCTACACCTTC. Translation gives CASSYLLGSYTF.

The chain's CDR3 is CASSQDRGLAGWNEQFF. The DNA for the CDR3 is TGTGCCAGCAGCCAAGATCGGGGACTAGCGGGCTGGAATGAGCAGTTCTTC. This chain connects TRBV14 to TRBJ2-1, with 12 bases matching TRBD2. Germline lookup yields CDR1 SGHDN and CDR2 FVKESK. Losses at the gene ends were 0 bases for V and 7 bases for J; bases not matched to a gene: 7. The CDR3 contains 17 residues. The full variable domain, in which reference TRBV14 and TRBJ2-1 provide the parts outside the CDR3, is EAGVTQFPSHSVIEKGQTVTLRCDPISGHDNLYWYRRVMGKEIKFLLHFVKESKQDESGMPNNRFLAERTGGTYSTLKVQPAELEDSGVYFCASSQDRGLAGWNEQFFGPGTRLTVL.

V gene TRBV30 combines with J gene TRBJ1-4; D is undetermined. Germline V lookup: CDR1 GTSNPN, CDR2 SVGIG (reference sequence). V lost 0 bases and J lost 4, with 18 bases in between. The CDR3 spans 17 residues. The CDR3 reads CAWSVHREVDYNEKLFF. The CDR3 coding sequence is TGTGCCTGGAGTGTACACCGTGAGGTGGACTATAATGAAAAACTGTTTTTT. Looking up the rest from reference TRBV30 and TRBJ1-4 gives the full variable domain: SQTIHQWPATLVQPVGSPLSLECTVEGTSNPNLYWYRQAAGRGLQLLFYSVGIGQISSEVPQNLSASRPQDRQFILSSKKLLLSDSGFYLCAWSVHREVDYNEKLFFGSGTQLSVL.

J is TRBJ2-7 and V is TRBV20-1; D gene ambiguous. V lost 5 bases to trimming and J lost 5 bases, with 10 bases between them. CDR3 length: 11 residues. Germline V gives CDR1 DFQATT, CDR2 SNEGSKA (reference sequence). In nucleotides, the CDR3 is TGCAGTGCTGTAGACGTCCACGAGCAGTACTTC. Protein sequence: CSAVDVHEQYF.

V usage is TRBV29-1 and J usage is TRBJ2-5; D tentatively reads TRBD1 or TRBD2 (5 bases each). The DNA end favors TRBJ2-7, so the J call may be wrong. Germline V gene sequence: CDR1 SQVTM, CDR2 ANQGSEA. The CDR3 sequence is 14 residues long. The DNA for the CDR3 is TGCAGCGTTGGGGGCGGTGAGGGGTCGGGCGAGCAGTACTTC. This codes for CSVGGGEGSGEQYF.

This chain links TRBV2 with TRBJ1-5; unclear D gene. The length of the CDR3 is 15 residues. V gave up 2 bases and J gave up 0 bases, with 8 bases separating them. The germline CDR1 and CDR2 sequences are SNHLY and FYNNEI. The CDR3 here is CASSETQISNQPQHF. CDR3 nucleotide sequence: TGTGCCAGCAGTGAAACCCAGATTAGCAATCAGCCCCAGCATTTT.

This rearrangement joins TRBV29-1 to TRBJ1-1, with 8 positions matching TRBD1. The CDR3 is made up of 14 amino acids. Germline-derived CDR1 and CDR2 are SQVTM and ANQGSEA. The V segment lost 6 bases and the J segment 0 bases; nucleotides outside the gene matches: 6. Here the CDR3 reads CSVGTGNLNTEAFF. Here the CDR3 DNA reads TGCAGCGTCGGGACAGGAAACTTGAACACTGAAGCTTTCTTT.

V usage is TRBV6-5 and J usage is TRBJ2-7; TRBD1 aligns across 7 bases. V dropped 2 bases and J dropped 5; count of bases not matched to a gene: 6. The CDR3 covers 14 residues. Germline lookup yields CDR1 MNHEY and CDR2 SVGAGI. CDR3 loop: CASSYGQEVNEQYF. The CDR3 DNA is TGTGCCAGCAGTTACGGACAGGAAGTCAACGAGCAGTACTTC.

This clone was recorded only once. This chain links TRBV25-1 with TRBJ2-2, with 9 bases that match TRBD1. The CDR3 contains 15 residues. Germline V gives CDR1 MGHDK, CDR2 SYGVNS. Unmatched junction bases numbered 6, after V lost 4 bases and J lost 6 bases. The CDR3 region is CASSATGTGSGELFF. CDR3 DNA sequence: TGTGCCAGCAGTGCCACCGGGACAGGGTCCGGGGAGCTGTTTTTT. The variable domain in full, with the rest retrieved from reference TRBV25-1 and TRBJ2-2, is EADIYQTPRYLVIGTGKKITLECSQTMGHDKMYWYQQDPGMELHLIHYSYGVNSTEKGDLSSESTVSRIRTEHFPLTLESARPSHTSQYLCASSATGTGSGELFFGEGSRLTVL.